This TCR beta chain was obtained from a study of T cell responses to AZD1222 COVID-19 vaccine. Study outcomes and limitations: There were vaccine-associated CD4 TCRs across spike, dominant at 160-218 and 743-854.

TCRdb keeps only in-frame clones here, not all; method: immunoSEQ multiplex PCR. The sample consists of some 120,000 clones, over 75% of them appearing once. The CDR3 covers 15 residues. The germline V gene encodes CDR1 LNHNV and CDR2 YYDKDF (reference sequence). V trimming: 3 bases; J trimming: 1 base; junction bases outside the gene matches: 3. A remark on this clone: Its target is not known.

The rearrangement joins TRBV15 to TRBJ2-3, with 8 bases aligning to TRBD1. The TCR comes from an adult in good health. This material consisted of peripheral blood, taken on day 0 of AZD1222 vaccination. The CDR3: CATSRDRDRTDTQYF. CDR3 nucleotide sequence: TGTGCCACCAGCAGGGACAGGGACCGCACAGATACGCAGTATTTT.